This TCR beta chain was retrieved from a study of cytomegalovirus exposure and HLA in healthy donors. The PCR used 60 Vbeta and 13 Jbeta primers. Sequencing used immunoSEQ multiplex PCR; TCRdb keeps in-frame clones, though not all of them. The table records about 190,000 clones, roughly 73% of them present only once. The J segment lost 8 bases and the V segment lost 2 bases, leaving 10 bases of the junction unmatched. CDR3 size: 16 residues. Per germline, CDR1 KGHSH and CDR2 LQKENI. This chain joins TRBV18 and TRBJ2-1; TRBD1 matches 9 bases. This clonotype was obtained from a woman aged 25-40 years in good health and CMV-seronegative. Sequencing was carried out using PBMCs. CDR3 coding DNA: TGTGCCAGCTCACCAGGAGGGACAGGGTCTTACGATGAGCAGTTCTTC. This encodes CASSPGGTGSYDEQFF. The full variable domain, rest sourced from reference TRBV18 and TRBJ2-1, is NAGVMQNPRHLVRRRGQEARLRCSPMKGHSHVYWYRQLPEEGLKFMVYLQKENIIDESGMPKERFSAEFPKEGPSILRIQQVVRGDSAAYFCASSPGGTGSYDEQFFGPGTRLTVL.